Listed below are T cell receptor beta chains from one sample, sequenced in a study of blood T cell repertoires in COVID-19. The repertoire was sequenced with immunoSEQ multiplex PCR; TCRdb's copy has only in-frame clones and lacks some. This sample has fewer than 200,000 clones; more than 80% occur once, and the top ten carry around 8%. The specimen was peripheral blood. The source of these receptors is a woman aged 55-69 years with acute or convalescent COVID-19. CDR3s include the opening cysteine and the closing phenylalanine or tryptophan. D genes are given only for firm matches. Only part of the rows carry a size: once, few, many, or a class if the clone is expanded.

TRBJ2-7,TRBV5-1,NA,NA,CASREGQPSGYEQYF,TGCGCCAGCAGGGAGGGACAGCCGTCGGGCTACGAGCAGTACTTC
TRBJ1-6,TRBV7-8,NA,NA,CASSSQTGRSPLHF,TGTGCCAGCAGCTCGCAGACAGGTCGATCACCCCTCCACTTT
TRBJ1-2,TRBV14,NA,NA,CASSQVEDYGYTF,TGTGCCAGCAGCCAAGTAGAGGACTATGGCTACACCTTC
TRBJ2-1,TRBV19,TRBD1,once,CASSRVWTGGSNEQFF,TGTGCCAGTAGTAGGGTATGGACAGGGGGCTCCAATGAGCAGTTCTTC
TRBJ1-1,TRBV28,TRBD1,NA,CASSLTGALNTEAFF,TGTGCCAGCAGTTTGACAGGGGCCCTGAACACTGAAGCTTTCTTT
TRBJ2-2,TRBV3-1/TRBV3-2,NA,NA,CASSQEIAPNTGELFF,TGTGCCAGCAGCCAAGAGATAGCACCCAACACCGGGGAGCTGTTTTTT
TRBJ2-1,TRBV6-6,TRBD2,NA,CASSILAGGGEQFF,TGTGCCAGCAGCATACTAGCGGGAGGGGGGGAGCAGTTCTTC
TRBJ2-2,TRBV9,NA,NA,CASSVGSEARKTGELFF,TGTGCCAGCAGCGTTGGGTCAGAGGCTAGAAAGACCGGGGAGCTGTTTTTT
TRBJ1-1,TRBV19,NA,once,CASSSPAEAFF,TGTGCCAGTAGTTCCCCCGCTGAAGCTTTCTTT
TRBJ1-3,TRBV18,NA,NA,CASSPWGSSGNTIYF,TGTGCCAGCTCACCATGGGGCAGCTCTGGAAACACCATATATTTT
TRBJ1-3,TRBV10-3,NA,NA,CAISDPPGATGNTIYF,TGTGCCATCAGTGACCCCCCAGGGGCAACGGGAAACACCATATATTTT